These 4 T cell receptor beta chains share one sample of origin, sequenced in a study of blood T cells in healthy people across ages. PCR was performed a second time for roughly 7 to 12 cycles using a sample-barcoded 5' primer and a J-beta primer mix. TCRdb recomputed calls from the 5' RACE reads with MiXCR, one row per CDR3 protein. This repertoire shows 850,000 to 950,000 distinct CDR3 sequences, under 30% found once; its top ten account for approximately 15%. The sample consisted of blood. These receptor sequences come from an elderly woman in good health.

A word on this clonotype: A much larger clone differs from this one at a single base, so this may be a read error. The genes are TRBV2 and TRBJ1-2; the D is unclear. Trimming removed 11 bases at V and 7 bases at J, with 5 bases between. Looked up from germline, CDR1 is SNHLY and CDR2 is FYNNEI. The CDR3 sequence is 8 residues long. The CDR3: CAAVGYTF. DNA for the CDR3: TGTGCCGCCGTTGGCTACACCTTC.

This rearrangement joins TRBV7-2 to TRBJ1-3; D may be TRBD1 (6 bases). CDR1 is SGHTA, CDR2 FQGNSA, per germline. This CDR3 has 15 amino acids. Deletions cut 0 bases from V and 1 base from J, with 7 bases between. CDR3: CASSLAGQSGNTIYF. CDR3 DNA: TGTGCCAGCAGCTTAGCCGGACAGTCTGGAAACACCATATATTTT.

This clonotype was counted between two and nine times. The chain links TRBV11-1 to TRBJ2-3, with unresolved D. Germline V gene sequence: CDR1 SGHAT, CDR2 FQDESV (reference sequence). V lost 2 bases to trimming and J lost 0 bases, with 6 bases between them. CDR3 length: 14 amino acids. CDR3 bases: TGTGCCAGCAGCTTATATACGAGCACAGATACGCAGTATTTT. It translates to CASSLYTSTDTQYF.

The chain uses TRBV7-9 and TRBJ2-3, with 10 bases aligning to TRBD2. The CDR3 spans 16 residues. The V gene end was trimmed by 5 bases and the J gene end by 4 bases; junction bases not matched to a gene: 9. Germline V CDR1 and CDR2: SEHNR, FQNEAQ (reference sequence). This CDR3 is CASSPPLAGFSDTQYF. Here the CDR3 DNA reads TGTGCCAGCAGCCCCCCACTAGCGGGGTTCTCAGATACGCAGTATTTT.